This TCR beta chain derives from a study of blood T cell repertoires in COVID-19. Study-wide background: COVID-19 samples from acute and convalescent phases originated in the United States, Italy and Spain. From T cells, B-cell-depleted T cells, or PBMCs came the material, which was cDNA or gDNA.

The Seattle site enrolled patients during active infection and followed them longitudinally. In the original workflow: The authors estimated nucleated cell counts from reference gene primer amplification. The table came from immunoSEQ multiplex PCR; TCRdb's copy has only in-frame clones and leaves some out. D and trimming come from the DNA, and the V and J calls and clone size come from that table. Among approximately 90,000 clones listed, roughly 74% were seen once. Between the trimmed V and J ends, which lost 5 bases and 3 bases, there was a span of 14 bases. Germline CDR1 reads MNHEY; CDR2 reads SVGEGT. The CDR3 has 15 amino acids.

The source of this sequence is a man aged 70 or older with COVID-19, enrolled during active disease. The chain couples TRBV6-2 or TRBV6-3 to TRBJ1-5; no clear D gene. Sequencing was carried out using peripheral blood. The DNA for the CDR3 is TGTGCCAGCAGTCCGTCGAGGATCTCCAATCAGCCCCAGCATTTT. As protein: CASSPSRISNQPQHF.